One and the same sample provided the 14 T cell receptor beta chains below, sequenced in a study of cytomegalovirus exposure and HLA in healthy donors. Use of 60 Vbeta and 13 Jbeta primers characterized the PCR. Sequencing used immunoSEQ multiplex PCR; TCRdb keeps in-frame clones, though not all of them. The sample lists more than 70,000 clones, 77% occurring once. Material: PBMCs. The receptors come from a man in his forties or fifties in good health and CMV-seropositive.

The V call is TRBV5-4, the J call TRBJ1-4; TRBD1 agrees at 7 bases. CDR3 length equals 16 residues. Germline CDR1 SGHNT, CDR2 YYREEE (reference sequence). The trim removed 5 bases at V and 5 bases at J, leaving 12 bases unmatched. Here the CDR3 DNA reads TGTGCCAGCAGTACGAGGGGGCACACGATAAATGAAAAACTGTTTTTT. Its translation: CASSTRGHTINEKLFF.

The rearrangement links TRBV7-2 to TRBJ2-3; TRBD1 is a possible D gene (6 bases). The CDR3 totals 16 residues. Germline lookup yields CDR1 SGHTA and CDR2 FQGNSA. V dropped 2 bases and J dropped 1 base, with 13 bases sitting between them. CDR3 DNA sequence: TGTGCCAGCAGCTTAAGGGTCCGACAGGGCACAGATACGCAGTATTTT. Translating gives CASSLRVRQGTDTQYF.

The chain carries TRBV5-4 and TRBJ2-1, with TRBD1 matching over 9 bases. CDR3 length equals 16 residues. CDR1 and CDR2 from the germline V gene are SGHNT and YYREEE (reference sequence). With 0 bases clipped from V and 4 bases from J, the junction kept 5 bases outside the gene matches. CDR3 sequence (DNA): TGTGCCAGCAGCTTGGCTGGGGGACAGGGTTACAATGAGCAGTTCTTC. Translated: CASSLAGGQGYNEQFF.

The chain links TRBV7-6 to TRBJ2-6, with D hard to call. The CDR3 covers 16 residues. From germline, CDR1 is SGHVS and CDR2 FNYEAQ. Trimming pared 5 bases from V and 0 bases from J, leaving 11 bases between. The DNA for the CDR3 is TGTGCCAGCAGCCCAGAGCGAATCTCTGGGGCCAACGTCCTGACTTTC. As protein: CASSPERISGANVLTF.

The CDR3 DNA is TGTGCCAGCAGCTTAATAGGGCCGACTAGCGGGAGGGCACGTGAGACCCAGTACTTC. Its protein product is CASSLIGPTSGRARETQYF. This chain connects TRBV7-2 to TRBJ2-5; TRBD2 matches at 14 bases. V was clipped by 2 bases and J by 5 bases; unmatched bases: 13. The CDR3 sequence is 19 residues long. CDR1 is SGHTA and CDR2 is FQGNSA in the germline V gene. Using reference TRBV7-2 and TRBJ2-5 for the parts outside the CDR3, the full variable domain is GAGVSQSPSNKVTEKGKDVELRCDPISGHTALYWYRQSLGQGLEFLIYFQGNSAPDKSGLPSDRFSAERTGGSVSTLTIQRTQQEDSAVYLCASSLIGPTSGRARETQYFGPGTRLLVL.

Notes on this clone: It is likely a read error, because the conserved phenylalanine at the end of the CDR3 is missing. Because the CDR3's place on the DNA is in doubt, the DNA is left out and the CDR3 is given as listed by TCRdb. The chain employs TRBV2 and TRBJ1-1; the DNA was not compared with TRBD1, the D call given in the table. The CDR3 length is 15 residues, termini included. Germline-derived CDR1 and CDR2 are SNHLY and FYNNEI. The CDR3 sequence: CASRDPGNSAATRQL.

The chain combines TRBV7-2 with TRBJ2-7, with D uncertain. V was clipped by 5 bases and J by 4 bases, with 9 bases between them. There are 12 residues in the CDR3. Germline assignment: CDR1 SGHTA and CDR2 FQGNSA. The chain's CDR3 is CASSVLNYEQYF. CDR3 nucleotides: TGTGCCAGCAGCGTACTAAATTACGAGCAGTACTTC.

The V call is TRBV27, the J call TRBJ2-7, with 7 nucleotides matching TRBD1. The V gene end was trimmed by 6 bases and the J gene end by 1 base; junction bases not matched to a gene: 6. The CDR3 has 14 amino acids. The germline CDR1 and CDR2 sequences are MNHEY and SMNVEV (reference sequence). Here the CDR3 DNA reads TGTGCCAGCAGGCCCCGGACAGGTTCCTACGAGCAGTACTTC. Residues: CASRPRTGSYEQYF.

This clone was recorded a few times. One junction end disagrees with the germline gene, perhaps due to a read error. The gene calls are TRBV2 and TRBJ2-6; a possible D gene is TRBD1 (5 bases). The CDR3 contains 15 residues. Germline V CDR1 and CDR2: SNHLY, FYNNEI. CDR3 DNA: TGTGCCAGCAGTGAATCCCTTTCTGGGGCCAACGGCCTGACTTTC. Translated: CASSESLSGANGLTF.

This rearrangement joins TRBV10-3 to TRBJ2-7; D may be TRBD2 (6 bases). The CDR3 sequence is 15 residues long. V was cut by 5 bases and J by 2 bases, with 16 bases left in between. Germline V CDR1 and CDR2: ENHRY, SYGVKD. The DNA for the CDR3 is TGTGCCATCAGTTATGAGAGACTAGACACCTACGAGCAGTACTTC. Protein product: CAISYERLDTYEQYF.

This clone was picked up one time. The V gene is TRBV29-1, the J gene TRBJ2-2; TRBD2 aligns across 9 bases. Germline V gives CDR1 SQVTM, CDR2 ANQGSEA. The CDR3 is made up of 16 amino acids. Unmatched junction bases numbered 9, after V lost 5 bases and J lost 2 bases. The CDR3 reads CSVLVAGVGNTGELFF. CDR3 coding DNA: TGCAGCGTTTTAGTAGCGGGAGTGGGTAACACCGGGGAGCTGTTTTTT.

This clone has only a few counts. The junction departs from germline at one end; a sequencing error may be responsible. This chain connects TRBV7-9 to TRBJ1-2; 11 bases agree with TRBD1. The germline gives CDR1 SEHNR, CDR2 FQNEAQ (reference sequence). CDR3 size: 19 residues. In nucleotides, the CDR3 is TGTTCCAGCAGCCCGGAAGCTATTTGGACAGGGGGCCCTAACTATGGCTACACCTTC. Protein product: CSSSPEAIWTGGPNYGYTF.

J is TRBJ1-5 and V is TRBV23-1, with a possible D match to TRBD1 (5 bases). TRBV23-1 is flagged as an ORF with uncertain function. V lost 0 bases and J 7 bases, leaving 19 bases between the germline ends. This CDR3 contains 17 residues. The CDR3 spells CASSQSIATTVPQPQHF. CDR3 nucleotides: TGCGCCAGCAGTCAATCAATAGCCACGACAGTACCCCAGCCCCAGCATTTT.

This clone was counted a few times. V usage is TRBV9 and J usage is TRBJ2-1; TRBD2 matches at 8 bases. The germline gives CDR1 SGDLS, CDR2 YYNGEE. Germline trimming cut 1 base from V and 6 bases from J; bases unmatched to any gene: 6. This CDR3 spans 15 amino acids. The CDR3, as DNA: TGTGCCAGCAGCGTATCGGGACTAGTGTCCAATGAGCAGTTCTTC. Its translation: CASSVSGLVSNEQFF. Full variable domain (outside the CDR3, taken from reference TRBV9 and TRBJ2-1): DSGVTQTPKHLITATGQRVTLRCSPRSGDLSVYWYQQSLDQGLQFLIQYYNGEERAKGNILERFSAQQFPDLHSELNLSSLELGDSALYFCASSVSGLVSNEQFFGPGTRLTVL.